A selection of T cell receptor beta chains follows, all from one sample in a study of control samples from healthy donors and cancer patients. Assay used: immunoSEQ multiplex PCR; TCRdb lists only in-frame clones, some missing. The table lists under 200,000 clones, over 90% of them singletons, with approximately 1% in the top ten. The source material was blood. The receptors were sampled from a woman aged 25-40 years in good health. Each CDR3 is given with its conserved first and last residue. A D gene is named only where the DNA matches it firmly. Only part of the rows carry a size: once, few, many, or a class if the clone is expanded.

j_call d_call clone_size v_call cdr3_nt cdr3_aa
TRBJ2-7 NA NA TRBV18 TGTGCCAGCTCACACGGAGCGGCGGGCTCCTACGAGCAGTACTTC CASSHGAAGSYEQYF
TRBJ2-2 NA NA TRBV6-4 TGTGCCATCGGACCTTCGAACACCGGGGAGCTGTTTTTT CAIGPSNTGELFF
TRBJ1-2 NA NA TRBV12-3/TRBV12-4 TGTGCCAGCAGTTTTGGCAGTTGGTACACCTTC CASSFGSWYTF
TRBJ2-1 NA NA TRBV28 TGTGCCAGCAGTCCGTTACTAGGTAGTCACAATGAGCAGTTCTTC CASSPLLGSHNEQFF
TRBJ2-5 NA NA TRBV2 TGTGCCAGCCTACAGGGAGAGACCCAGTACTTC CASLQGETQYF
TRBJ2-1 NA NA TRBV25-1 TGTGCCAGCAGTGAATTAGCGAGCTTTTCCTACAATGAGCAGTTCTTC CASSELASFSYNEQFF
TRBJ1-2 NA once TRBV10-3 TGTGCCATCAGTACGGACAGTGTCGCTGGCTACACCTTC CAISTDSVAGYTF
TRBJ1-4 NA NA TRBV2 TGTGCCAGCAAGAAGATTGCAACTAATGAAAAACTGTTTTTT CASKKIATNEKLFF
TRBJ1-1 NA NA TRBV5-6 TGTGCCAGCAGCTTGGTGAGTTGGGGGAACACTGAAGCTTTCTTT CASSLVSWGNTEAFF
TRBJ2-7 NA NA TRBV18 TGTGCCAGCTCCGACGAGGGGATCGCCTACGAGCAGTACTTC CASSDEGIAYEQYF
TRBJ2-2 NA NA TRBV6-1 TGTGCCAGCAGTGAAGGGGGGGGCGCCGGGGAGCTGTTTTTT CASSEGGGAGELFF
TRBJ1-6 NA NA TRBV6-1 TGTGCCAGCAGTGAATTTTCACCCCTCCACTTT CASSEFSPLHF
TRBJ1-1 NA NA TRBV2 TGTGCCAGCACGACAGAGCTGAACACTGAAGCTTTCTTT CASTTELNTEAFF
TRBJ1-4 TRBD1 NA TRBV7-8 TGTGCCAGCACCTCACAGGGGCGCAGAGAAAAACTGTTTTTT CASTSQGRREKLFF
TRBJ2-5 NA once TRBV5-1 TGCGCCAGCAGCTTCCCCGAGGAGACCCAGTACTTC CASSFPEETQYF
TRBJ1-2 NA NA TRBV2 TGTGCACCCGGCAGGGCGTATAGGGGGGATGGCTACACCTTC CAPGRAYRGDGYTF
TRBJ2-2 TRBD1 NA TRBV5-1 TGCGCCAGCAGCTCCAGACAGGGAGAGGCCGGGGAGCTGTTTTTT CASSSRQGEAGELFF
TRBJ2-2 NA NA TRBV18 TGTGCCAGCTCACCACTAAGGCAGGCGAACACCGGGGAGCTGTTTTTT CASSPLRQANTGELFF
TRBJ2-7 TRBD1 NA TRBV27 TGTGCCAGCAGTTTAGGGCAGGGGGCCTCCTACGAGCAGTACTTC CASSLGQGASYEQYF
TRBJ2-4 NA once TRBV4-2 TGTGCCAGCAGCCAAGAAGCCGTACCAAACATTCAGTACTTC CASSQEAVPNIQYF
TRBJ1-3 TRBD1 once TRBV7-9 TGTGCCAGCAGCTTAACAGACAGGGTATACGGAAACACCATATATTTT CASSLTDRVYGNTIYF
TRBJ1-2 NA NA TRBV19 TGTGCCAGTAGTATGATCCACTATGGCTACACCTTC CASSMIHYGYTF
TRBJ1-3 NA NA TRBV5-6 TGTGCCAGCAGCTTTTCGGCTTTGGGGGGTCGGAACACCATATATTTT CASSFSALGGRNTIYF
TRBJ2-1 TRBD2 NA TRBV7-9 TGTGCCAGCAGCTTAGAATCTAGCGGACTTTACTACAATGAGCAGTTCTTC CASSLESSGLYYNEQFF
TRBJ2-1 NA NA TRBV4-1 TGCGCCAGCAGCCAAGTAGGTCAGGGCGTCTACAATGAGCAGTTCTTC CASSQVGQGVYNEQFF
TRBJ2-5 TRBD1 few TRBV13 TGTGCCAGCAGCTGGGACAGACGGCAAGAGACCCAGTACTTC CASSWDRRQETQYF
TRBJ2-7 TRBD1 once TRBV27 TGTGTCAGCAGATCGACAGGGCTACCCTACGAGCAGTACTTC CVSRSTGLPYEQYF
TRBJ2-7 TRBD2 NA TRBV27 TGTGCCAGCAGTTTCGCCTCCGCCGGGACTAGCGTGGCCTTAGGGTACGAGCAGTACTTC CASSFASAGTSVALGYEQYF
TRBJ2-7 NA once TRBV29-1 TGCAGCGTTGAGGGCAGAGAGGTTGGTTTTCAACACGAGCAGTACTTC CSVEGREVGFQHEQYF
TRBJ2-1 TRBD1 NA TRBV7-9 TGTGCCAGCAGCCAAAACAATCGGGACAGGGGGCTGAATGAGCAGTTCTTC CASSQNNRDRGLNEQFF
TRBJ2-1 NA NA TRBV6-5 TGTGCCAGCAGTCCTGGACTTGCCGAGCAGTTCTTC CASSPGLAEQFF
TRBJ2-7 TRBD2 NA TRBV4-1 TGCGCCAGCAGCCAAGAGGGGACTACCCACTACGAGCAGTACTTC CASSQEGTTHYEQYF
TRBJ1-6 TRBD1 NA TRBV11-2 TGTGCCAGCAGCCCCTTCGGACAGGTGGGGTCGGATTCACCCCTCCACTTT CASSPFGQVGSDSPLHF
TRBJ2-1 NA once TRBV7-2 TGTGCCAGCAGCCAGATGCCGGGCCCTACCGATGAGCAGTTCTTC CASSQMPGPTDEQFF
TRBJ2-7 NA NA TRBV28 TGTGCCAGCAGTCCCGTAGCATTTGGGGGTTCCGAGCAGTACTTC CASSPVAFGGSEQYF
TRBJ2-1 TRBD2 NA TRBV28 TGTGCCAGCAGGCTAGCGGGAGGATACGAGCAGTTCTTC CASRLAGGYEQFF
TRBJ2-2 NA NA TRBV27 TGTGCCAGCATAAGAGCTCGGGGCGCCGGGGAGCTGTTTTTT CASIRARGAGELFF
TRBJ2-3 TRBD1 NA TRBV6-1 TGTGCCAGCAGTGAGAGGACAGGTTTTGGGACGCAGTATTTT CASSERTGFGTQYF
TRBJ2-3 TRBD2 NA TRBV7-9 TGTGCCAGCAGCCCCCCCGGTGCCGGGAGGGGGGGGACAGATACGCAGTATTTT CASSPPGAGRGGTDTQYF
TRBJ1-6 TRBD1 NA TRBV11-1 TGTGCCAGCAGCTCCGGACAGGGGCATTCACCCCTCCACTTT CASSSGQGHSPLHF
TRBJ2-1 NA NA TRBV4-1 TGCGCCAGCAGCCAAGCTTGGGCAGGGGCCTACAATGAGCAGTTCTTC CASSQAWAGAYNEQFF
TRBJ2-1 NA NA TRBV12-3/TRBV12-4 TGTGCCAGCAGTTCGGACGGGCGGGATGAGCAGTTCTTC CASSSDGRDEQFF
TRBJ1-2 NA NA TRBV5-1 TGCGCCAGCAGCTTCCCCGGGGGGGGGCGCGAAGCTAACTATGGCTACACCTTC CASSFPGGGREANYGYTF
TRBJ1-5 TRBD1 NA TRBV4-1 TGCGCCAGCAGCCCGCCGGACAGGGTGGGGCCCCAGCATTTT CASSPPDRVGPQHF
TRBJ2-5 NA NA TRBV19 TGTGCCTCCTCCCGGCGGGCGGGCCAAGAGACCCAGTACTTC CASSRRAGQETQYF
TRBJ1-1 NA NA TRBV7-9 TGTGCCAGCAGCACCTCCGGGTTAGAAGCTTTCTTT CASSTSGLEAFF
TRBJ1-1 NA NA TRBV30 TGTGCCTGGATCTCTCTGGCCACTGAAGCTTTCTTT CAWISLATEAFF
TRBJ1-3 TRBD1 NA TRBV28 TGTGCCAGCAGTTTCAGGGGGCTCCTTAACACCATATATTTT CASSFRGLLNTIYF
TRBJ1-6 NA NA TRBV2 TGTGCCAGTAACAGGGAAAACGGGAATTCACCCCTCCACTTT CASNRENGNSPLHF
TRBJ1-1 NA few TRBV28 TGTGCCAGCAGTCCCACAGCGAACACTGAAGCTTTCTTT CASSPTANTEAFF
TRBJ2-2 NA NA TRBV27 TGTGCCAGCAGGGACAGAGGGTTCTCCGGGGAGCTGTTTTTT CASRDRGFSGELFF
TRBJ2-3 NA NA TRBV5-1 TGCGCCAGCAGCCGCCGATTGGCGTCAGATACGCAGTATTTT CASSRRLASDTQYF
TRBJ2-7 NA NA TRBV5-1 TGCGCCAGCAGCCCAGGGTTCTCCTACGAGCAGTACTTC CASSPGFSYEQYF
TRBJ2-7 NA NA TRBV20-1 TGCAGTGCTAGGCGGGCCTACGAGCAGTACTTC CSARRAYEQYF
TRBJ1-5 NA NA TRBV28 TGTGCCAGCAGTTATCCCCGACAGTTCAATCAGCCCCAGCATTTT CASSYPRQFNQPQHF
TRBJ2-7 TRBD1 NA TRBV6-5 TGTGCCAGCAGTTACACAGGACAGGGTCTTTACGAGCAGTACTTC CASSYTGQGLYEQYF
TRBJ1-1 NA NA TRBV10-3 TGTGCCATCAGTGAGTACTCCTACACTGAAGCTTTCTTT CAISEYSYTEAFF
TRBJ2-4 TRBD2 NA TRBV28 TGTGCCACCTCGGGGGGAGGCGGAGGGAACATTCAGTACTTC CATSGGGGGNIQYF
TRBJ2-1 TRBD1 once TRBV11-3 TGTGCCAGCAGCCCCCGGGACAGCTCCTACAATGAGCAGTTCTTC CASSPRDSSYNEQFF